This T cell receptor (beta chain) was recovered during a study of PD-1 blockade in mismatch repair-deficient tumors. Looking at the study overall: Patients had approximately 12 mismatch repair-deficient cancer types, all previously treated and progressing. Study outcomes and limitations: Tumor-resident clones, often undetectable pretreatment in blood, expanded then contracted after pembrolizumab.

Measured with immunoSEQ multiplex PCR; TCRdb has only the in-frame clones, and not every one. Of about 84,000 clones listed, around 85% are singletons. With regard to this clone: The antigen is not known.

Trimming removed 5 bases from V and 1 base from J; junction bases left unmatched: 7. CDR1 is SGHRS and CDR2 is YFSETQ in the germline V gene. There are 16 residues in the CDR3. All patients were mismatch repair deficient, assessed by either PCR or immunohistochemistry. Three pembrolizumab responders had their TCRs sequenced. The receptor's source is an adult with mismatch repair-deficient cancer. Sequences were derived from peripheral blood, sampled 12 weeks after starting pembrolizumab. V usage is TRBV5-1 and J usage is TRBJ2-5; the match to TRBD2 covers 11 bases. The CDR3 DNA sequence: TGCGCCAGCAGATCCACTAGCGGGAGTCCCCAAGAGACCCAGTACTTC. It encodes CASRSTSGSPQETQYF.